This entry features one T cell receptor (beta chain) sequence. PCR was performed a second time for roughly 6 to 12 cycles using a sample-barcoded 5' primer and a J-beta primer mix. TCRdb used MiXCR to reprocess the 5' RACE reads, holding one entry per CDR3 protein. This sample has about 940,000 distinct CDR3 sequences, with roughly 52% found just once. This sample was taken from a study of blood T cells in healthy people across ages. From germline, CDR1 is LGHNA and CDR2 YSLEER. CDR3 length: 17 amino acids. Trimming took off 0 bases at V and 0 bases at J, with 13 bases between the two ends. Individuals who donated were healthy Caucasians from Russia aged roughly 6 to 90.

The chain has TRBV4-3 and TRBJ2-3; D is perhaps TRBD2 (7 bases). This TCR was sampled from a man aged 25 to 45 in good health. The sample was blood. The CDR3 region is CASSQDEGGSSTDTQYF. CDR3 bases: TGCGCCAGCAGCCAAGATGAGGGGGGGTCCAGCACAGATACGCAGTATTTT.